This T cell receptor beta chain was captured by sequencing in a study of memory CD4+ T cells and cytomegalovirus serostatus. Findings and limits, study-wide: CMV serostatus prediction reached median AUC 0.95, or 0.91 with US-trained model. Each of approximately 73 CMV-associated TCRbeta sequences occurred in one to five individuals.

The sort gate was single viable CD3+CD4+CD8-CD45RO+ cells for memory CD4+ T cells. Positive selection with CD4 microbeads enriched total CD4+ T cells. The data were produced by immunoSEQ multiplex PCR, yet TCRdb's version contains in-frame clones alone and is incomplete. This table has under 55,000 clones, around four fifths appearing once. Concerning this clone: Antigen: not known.

This receptor was obtained from an adult in good health and CMV-seropositive. Sequencing was performed on memory CD4+ T cells from blood.

The CDR3 nucleotides read TGCAGCGTGGGGGCAGGGCCCGAGCAGTACTTC. This sequence encodes CSVGAGPEQYF. The chain uses TRBV29-1 and TRBJ2-7, with a tentative D call TRBD1 (6 bases). The CDR3 spans 11 residues. V gave up 6 bases and J gave up 6 bases, with 12 bases separating them. Germline V gene sequence: CDR1 SQVTM, CDR2 ANQGSEA.